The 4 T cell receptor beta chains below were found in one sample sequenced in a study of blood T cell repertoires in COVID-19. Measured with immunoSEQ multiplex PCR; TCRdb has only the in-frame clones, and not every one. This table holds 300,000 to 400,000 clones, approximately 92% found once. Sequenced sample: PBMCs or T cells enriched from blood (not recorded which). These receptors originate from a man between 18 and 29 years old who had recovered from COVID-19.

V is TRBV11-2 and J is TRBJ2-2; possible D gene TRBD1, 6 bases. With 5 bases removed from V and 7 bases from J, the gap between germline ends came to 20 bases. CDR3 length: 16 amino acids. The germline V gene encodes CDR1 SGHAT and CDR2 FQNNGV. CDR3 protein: CASSPEDSLGNGELFF. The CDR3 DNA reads TGTGCCAGCAGCCCCGAGGACAGTTTGGGAAACGGGGAGCTGTTTTTT.

The CDR3 bases are TGCGCCAGCAGTGCAGGACAGGCTGCTTCACCCCTCCACTTT. Encoded protein: CASSAGQAASPLHF. The genes are TRBV5-1 and TRBJ1-6; 7 bases are shared with TRBD1. This CDR3 has 14 residues. Looked up from germline, CDR1 is SGHRS and CDR2 is YFSETQ. After removal of 5 bases from V and 9 bases from J, the junction contained 8 bases not matched to a gene.

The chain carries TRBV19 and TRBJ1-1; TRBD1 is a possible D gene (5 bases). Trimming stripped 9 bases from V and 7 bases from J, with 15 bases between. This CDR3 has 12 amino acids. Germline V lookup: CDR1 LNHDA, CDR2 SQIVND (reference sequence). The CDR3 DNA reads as TGTGCCAGCCTCGACAGTAAGATTGAAGCTTTCTTT. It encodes CASLDSKIEAFF.

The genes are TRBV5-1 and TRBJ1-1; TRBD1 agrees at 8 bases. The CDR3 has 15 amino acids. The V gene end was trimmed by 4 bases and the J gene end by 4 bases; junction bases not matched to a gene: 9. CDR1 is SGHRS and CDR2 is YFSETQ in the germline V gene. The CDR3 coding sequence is TGCGCCAGCAGCGTAGGACAGGGACGGGCCACTGAAGCTTTCTTT. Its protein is CASSVGQGRATEAFF.